These T cell receptor beta chains were read from a single sample in a study of blood T cell repertoires in COVID-19. Here immunoSEQ multiplex PCR was the method, and the copy in TCRdb shows in-frame clones only, minus some. This table has approximately 94,000 clones, around 85% appearing once. The material sequenced was peripheral blood. These TCRs come from a man between 45 and 60 years old with active or convalescent COVID-19. Both conserved end residues are trimmed from each CDR3.

j_gene: TRBJ2-7; v_gene: TRBV6-5; CDR3aa: ASSHRDRTYEQY
j_gene: TRBJ2-1; v_gene: TRBV6-5; CDR3aa: ASRVNPAAEQF
j_gene: TRBJ1-5; v_gene: TRBV19; CDR3aa: ASSMAGEANQPQH
j_gene: TRBJ2-3; v_gene: TRBV7-9; CDR3aa: ASSLQEDTQY
j_gene: TRBJ2-7; v_gene: TRBV20-1; CDR3aa: SASTLAGSYEQY
j_gene: TRBJ2-2; v_gene: TRBV5-1; CDR3aa: ASSFPLAGHTGELF
j_gene: TRBJ1-1; v_gene: TRBV19; CDR3aa: ASSMGANTEAF
j_gene: TRBJ2-1; v_gene: TRBV5-4; CDR3aa: ASSLDTRSYNEQF
j_gene: TRBJ2-5; v_gene: TRBV11-3; CDR3aa: ASSLSGAETQY
j_gene: TRBJ2-6; v_gene: TRBV6-5; CDR3aa: ASTEVGANVLT
j_gene: TRBJ1-3; v_gene: TRBV27; CDR3aa: ASSPGGHGGGNTIY
j_gene: TRBJ1-2; v_gene: TRBV2; CDR3aa: ASVGQKDGYT
j_gene: TRBJ2-7; v_gene: TRBV4-1; CDR3aa: ASSQGPGGSSYEQY
j_gene: TRBJ2-1; v_gene: TRBV18; CDR3aa: ASSSGTYSYNEQF
j_gene: TRBJ2-2; v_gene: TRBV7-9; CDR3aa: ASSLGTGGNTGELF
j_gene: TRBJ1-1; v_gene: TRBV10-1; CDR3aa: ASSESSLGLDTEAF
j_gene: TRBJ2-3; v_gene: TRBV5-1; CDR3aa: ASSLGQATDTQY
j_gene: TRBJ2-1; v_gene: TRBV7-6; CDR3aa: ASSPGTGLDNEQF
j_gene: TRBJ1-1; v_gene: TRBV6-1; CDR3aa: ASSESGNPGTEAF
j_gene: TRBJ2-3; v_gene: TRBV7-3; CDR3aa: ASSPNQGSWADTQY
j_gene: TRBJ2-7; v_gene: TRBV6-5; CDR3aa: ASSRQAGVLQQY
j_gene: TRBJ1-4; v_gene: TRBV9; CDR3aa: ASSLTGGEKLF
j_gene: TRBJ1-2; v_gene: TRBV11-2; CDR3aa: ASSFSGSYGYT
j_gene: TRBJ1-3; v_gene: TRBV18; CDR3aa: ASSADRDTIY
j_gene: TRBJ2-2; v_gene: TRBV30; CDR3aa: AWLQGASGELF
j_gene: TRBJ2-7; v_gene: TRBV19; CDR3aa: ASSPPGRTGYEQY
j_gene: TRBJ2-1; v_gene: TRBV19; CDR3aa: ASSIPGSWLDEQF
j_gene: TRBJ1-1; v_gene: TRBV7-9; CDR3aa: ASSLPGVGEAF